A selection of T cell receptor beta chains follows, all from one sample in a study of blood T cell repertoires in COVID-19. Repertoires were generated with immunoSEQ multiplex PCR, while TCRdb's copy carries only in-frame clones and drops some. The table has fewer than 350,000 clones, 85% seen once. Material: PBMCs or T cells enriched from blood (not recorded which). The receptors stem from a woman under 40 who had been exposed to COVID-19. The CDR3 runs from the conserved cysteine through the conserved F or W. Each record gives: J gene, V gene, clone size, CDR3 length, D gene, CDR3 DNA, CDR3 protein. A D gene is named only where the DNA matches it firmly. A row's size may be missing; if present it is once, few, many or a size class.

J: TRBJ2-3; V: TRBV30; size: NA; length: 14; D: TRBD2; DNA: TGTGCCTGGAGGCGGGGGACTATGACAGATACGCAGTATTTT; CDR3: CAWRRGTMTDTQYF
J: TRBJ1-1; V: TRBV4-2; size: NA; length: 16; D: TRBD1; DNA: TGTGCCAGCAGCCAAGTTACAGGGGGTTTAAACACTGAAGCTTTCTTT; CDR3: CASSQVTGGLNTEAFF
J: TRBJ2-1; V: TRBV5-1; size: NA; length: 15; D: NA; DNA: TGCGCCAGCAGCTTGGGTGGGAGCTCCTACAATGAGCAGTTCTTC; CDR3: CASSLGGSSYNEQFF
J: TRBJ1-4; V: TRBV19; size: NA; length: 13; D: NA; DNA: TGTGCCAGTAGCAGCGCAACTAATGAAAAACTGTTTTTT; CDR3: CASSSATNEKLFF
J: TRBJ1-2; V: TRBV6-5; size: NA; length: 15; D: TRBD1; DNA: TGTGCCAGCAGTTTTGACAGGGAAGCTAACTATGGCTACACCTTC; CDR3: CASSFDREANYGYTF
J: TRBJ2-2; V: TRBV19; size: NA; length: 14; D: TRBD2; DNA: TGTGCCAGTAACGAAAGACTAGCGCCCGGGGAGCTGTTTTTT; CDR3: CASNERLAPGELFF
J: TRBJ1-1; V: TRBV3-1/TRBV3-2; size: few; length: 15; D: NA; DNA: TGTGCCAGCAGCCGGGACACCCGGCCGAACACTGAAGCTTTCTTT; CDR3: CASSRDTRPNTEAFF
J: TRBJ2-1; V: TRBV5-1; size: NA; length: 17; D: TRBD2; DNA: TGCGCCAGCAGCTTGGAAGGGACTAGCGCTAATTATGATGAGCAGTTCTTC; CDR3: CASSLEGTSANYDEQFF
J: TRBJ2-2; V: TRBV28; size: NA; length: 12; D: NA; DNA: TGTGCCAGCAGTTATCAGAACAGTGAGCTGTTTTTT; CDR3: CASSYQNSELFF
J: TRBJ2-1; V: TRBV19; size: NA; length: 17; D: TRBD2; DNA: TGTGCCAGTAGTACAGGGGGCGGGACTAGCGGGAGCAATGAGCAGTTCTTC; CDR3: CASSTGGGTSGSNEQFF